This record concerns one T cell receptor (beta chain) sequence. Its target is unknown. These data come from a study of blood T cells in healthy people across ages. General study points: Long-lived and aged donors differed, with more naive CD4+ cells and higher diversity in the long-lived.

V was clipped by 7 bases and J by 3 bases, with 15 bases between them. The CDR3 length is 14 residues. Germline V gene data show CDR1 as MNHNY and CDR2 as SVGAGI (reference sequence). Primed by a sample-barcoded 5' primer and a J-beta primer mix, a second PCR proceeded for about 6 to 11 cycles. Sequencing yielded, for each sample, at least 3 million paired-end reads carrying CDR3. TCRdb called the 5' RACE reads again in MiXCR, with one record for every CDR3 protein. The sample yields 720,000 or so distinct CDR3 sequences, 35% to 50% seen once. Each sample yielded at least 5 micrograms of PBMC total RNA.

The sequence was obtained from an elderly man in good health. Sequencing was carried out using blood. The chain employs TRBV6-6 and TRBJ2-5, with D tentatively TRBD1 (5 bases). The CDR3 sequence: CASTYGGHKETQYF. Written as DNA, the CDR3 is TGTGCCAGCACCTACGGCGGACATAAAGAGACCCAGTACTTC.